This T cell receptor (beta chain) was obtained from a study of cytomegalovirus exposure and HLA in healthy donors. In the case of this clone: As yet, its antigen is unknown.

Study-level points and caveats: The study put 150 or so TCR beta chains on its list as cytomegalovirus-associated. A later analysis reportedly found fewer N-insertions in an Asian-associated ancestry cluster than the approximately 660-donor mean. A later analysis revealed that TCR association rates differed between HLA loci, peaking at DRB1 and bottoming out at HLA-C. It emerged from a later analysis that several of the most significant clusters appeared to be linked to common viral pathogens.

This CDR3 is built from 15 residues. CDR1 is SGHTA, CDR2 FQGNSA, per germline. V was cut by 3 bases and J by 2 bases, with 11 bases left in between. PCR amplification relied on 60 Vbeta primers (plus 13 Jbeta primers). Clones were sequenced by immunoSEQ multiplex PCR, and TCRdb holds only the in-frame ones, with some missing. The sample consists of some 170,000 clones, around four fifths of them appearing once. Specimen: PBMCs. The receptor comes from a man younger than 35 in good health and CMV-seropositive. The rearrangement uses TRBV7-2 and TRBJ1-5; no firm D call. As DNA, the CDR3 is TGTGCCAGCAGCTTCCGGACTGCTCGCAATCAGCCCCAGCATTTT. Translation gives CASSFRTARNQPQHF.